This section outlines one T cell receptor (beta chain) sequence together with its context. The data stem from a study of blood T cell repertoires in COVID-19. Study-wide context: Samples of COVID-19 (acute and convalescent) were obtained from the United States, Italy and Spain. Nucleic acid was either cDNA or gDNA, and it came from T cells, B-cell-depleted T cells, or PBMCs.

CDR1 is MDHEN and CDR2 is SYDVKM in the germline V gene. Trimming shortened V by 0 bases and J by 1 base, and 16 bases separated the two germline ends. The CDR3 has 17 amino acids. Enrollment of patients from Seattle took place during active infection, with longitudinal follow-up. Produced via immunoSEQ multiplex PCR; TCRdb's table is partial and in-frame only. The sample holds hundreds of thousands of clones, approximately 85% seen once. This TCR derives from a woman older than 75 with COVID-19, enrolled during active disease. The sample taken for sequencing was peripheral blood. The chain is built from TRBV28 and TRBJ2-7; the D gene is possibly TRBD1 (6 bases). The CDR3 DNA is TGTGCCAGCAGTTTATGGGACAGAACAGCGCTTTCCTACGAGCAGTACTTC. This encodes CASSLWDRTALSYEQYF.